The entry below describes one T cell receptor (beta chain). The antigen is not known. This CDR3 is 17 amino acids long. V shed 4 bases and J shed 4 bases, with 20 bases lying between them. Germline CDR1 and CDR2: WNHNN and SYGVQD (reference sequence). This record comes from a study of cytomegalovirus exposure and HLA in healthy donors. The study, taken as a whole, reports: Analyses of presence and absence presupposed an approximately uniform sequencing depth across donors. A missense variant in DCLRE1C was later tied to TCR beta V- and J-gene trimming.

60 Vbeta and 13 Jbeta primers were used in PCR. Profiling relied on immunoSEQ multiplex PCR, and the TCRdb table lists in-frame clones only, not all of them. The data show some 190,000 clones, about 79% seen once. Unrecorded immune exposures were likely, despite nominal health at sampling. V gene TRBV10-1 combines with J gene TRBJ1-5; D perhaps matches TRBD1 (6 bases). The sequence derives from a man aged 18 to 29 in good health and CMV-seronegative. Sequenced sample: PBMCs. The CDR3 loop is CASSAPGGRLSNQPQHF. As DNA, the CDR3 is TGCGCCAGCAGTGCCCCTGGGGGCAGGCTATCGAATCAGCCCCAGCATTTT.